The 22 T cell receptor beta chains below were found in one sample sequenced in a study of cytomegalovirus exposure and HLA in healthy donors. The PCR contained 60 Vbeta and 13 Jbeta primers. The repertoire was sequenced with immunoSEQ multiplex PCR; TCRdb's copy has only in-frame clones and lacks some. This sample has some 20,000 clones, with roughly 80% found just once. The sequencing sample was made of PBMCs. These receptors were obtained from a human donor in good health.

This sequence joins TRBV7-2 and TRBJ2-2, with D possibly TRBD1 on 7 matching bases. This CDR3 has 15 amino acids. V lost 5 bases to trimming and J lost 7 bases, with 17 bases between them. Germline values: CDR1 SGHTA, CDR2 FQGNSA. CDR3 region: CASSGGTVLDGELFF. The CDR3 region has the DNA TGTGCCAGCAGCGGAGGGACAGTTTTAGACGGGGAGCTGTTTTTT.

The chain joins TRBV10-3 to TRBJ2-2; 7 nucleotides align to TRBD2. Germline loops: CDR1 ENHRY, CDR2 SYGVKD. V dropped 0 bases and J dropped 2; count of bases not matched to a gene: 6. CDR3 length equals 17 residues. The DNA of the CDR3 is TGTGCCATCAGTGAGTCGGGGCTAGCGGCCAACACCGGGGAGCTGTTTTTT. The encoded protein is CAISESGLAANTGELFF.

The chain links TRBV14 to TRBJ2-4; 10 bases line up with TRBD2. Germline lookup yields CDR1 SGHDN and CDR2 FVKESK. Unmatched junction bases numbered 3, after V lost 1 base and J lost 0 bases. The CDR3 covers 17 residues. CDR3 amino acids: CASSQGVAGGAKNIQYF. In nucleotides, the CDR3 is TGTGCCAGCAGCCAAGGGGTAGCGGGAGGAGCCAAAAACATTCAGTACTTC.

The table lists this clone with a few counts. The chain carries TRBV30 and TRBJ1-3; 8 positions agree with TRBD1. Germline CDR1 and CDR2: GTSNPN and SVGIG (reference sequence). The CDR3 spans 13 residues. CDR3 DNA sequence: TGTGCACGTACAGGGGGCTCTGGAAACACCATATATTTT. This codes for CARTGGSGNTIYF.

The rearrangement uses TRBV11-2 and TRBJ2-5, with D unclear. Per germline, CDR1 SGHAT and CDR2 FQNNGV. CDR3 length: 14 amino acids. Trimming removed 0 bases from V and 3 bases from J, with 8 bases in between. The CDR3 region is CASSLDLREETQYF. The CDR3 coding sequence is TGTGCCAGCAGCTTAGATCTCCGGGAAGAGACCCAGTACTTC.

The genes are TRBV7-9 and TRBJ1-3; D is unresolved. Germline V gives CDR1 SEHNR, CDR2 FQNEAQ (reference sequence). Trimming removed 1 base from V and 7 bases from J, with 11 bases in between. The CDR3 is 14 amino acids. The CDR3 nucleotides are TGTGCCAGCAGCTTAGGGGCAGGTGATAACACCATATATTTT. Amino acid sequence: CASSLGAGDNTIYF.

The chain is built from TRBV7-2 and TRBJ2-5, with 8 bases identical to TRBD1. The junction had 12 bases not matched to a gene; V was cut back by 1 base and J by 2 bases. This CDR3 region has 18 residues. Per germline, CDR1 SGHTA and CDR2 FQGNSA. Here the CDR3 reads CASSLGSGGTGPQETQYF. DNA of the CDR3: TGTGCCAGCAGCTTAGGGAGTGGAGGGACAGGCCCTCAAGAGACCCAGTACTTC.

Notes on this clone: The junction shows a germline mismatch at one end, possibly a read error. This chain uses TRBV5-1 with TRBJ2-5; D ambiguous. Germline CDR1 reads SGHRS; CDR2 reads YFSETQ. The CDR3 spans 13 residues. The CDR3 spells CASRLAPQETQYF. The CDR3 region has the DNA TGCGCCAGCAGGTTGGCCCCACAAGAGACCCAGTACTTC.

V and J are TRBV11-2 and TRBJ2-7; 7 nucleotides match TRBD1. V lost 5 bases to trimming and J lost 3 bases; unmatched junction nucleotides: 7. Germline V CDR1 and CDR2: SGHAT, FQNNGV. The CDR3 extends over 14 amino acids. The CDR3 protein is CASSPRDRDYEQYF. Here the CDR3 DNA reads TGTGCCAGCAGCCCACGGGACAGAGACTACGAGCAGTACTTC.

This rearrangement joins TRBV14 to TRBJ2-5; D not certain. Matching the DNA end better, TRBJ2-7 makes the J call doubtful. Per germline, CDR1 SGHDN and CDR2 FVKESK. This CDR3 contains 15 residues. CDR3 region: CASSVTVINPNEQYF. For the CDR3, the DNA is TGTGCCAGCAGCGTTACTGTTATAAATCCCAACGAGCAGTACTTC.

This sequence joins TRBV5-4 and TRBJ2-7; 8 bases agree with TRBD2. The V gene end was trimmed by 5 bases and the J gene end by 6 bases; junction bases not matched to a gene: 10. Germline V gene data show CDR1 as SGHNT and CDR2 as YYREEE (reference sequence). This CDR3 has 14 amino acids. CDR3 sequence reads: CASRTRGERAEQYF. The CDR3 DNA reads TGTGCCAGCAGGACGCGGGGGGAACGGGCCGAGCAGTACTTC.

This sequence joins TRBV7-6 and TRBJ2-5; TRBD2 matches 7 bases. Looked up from germline, CDR1 is SGHVS and CDR2 is FNYEAQ. The CDR3 is 14 residues long. The V gene end was trimmed by 5 bases and the J gene end by 5 bases; junction bases not matched to a gene: 8. The CDR3 DNA is TGTGCCAGCAGCCAGAGCGGGGAGGGGGAGACCCAGTACTTC. It encodes CASSQSGEGETQYF.

The DNA of the CDR3 is TGTGCCAGCAGCTTAATTGCGGGGGGCTCCTACAATGAGCAGTTCTTC. Translated, it gives CASSLIAGGSYNEQFF. The rearrangement links TRBV11-2 to TRBJ2-1, with 8 positions matching TRBD2. Germline CDR1 and CDR2: SGHAT and FQNNGV. The CDR3 runs 16 residues. V lost 2 bases, J lost 0 bases, and 3 bases stayed unmatched.

The table lists this clone with a count of one. The chain couples TRBV9 to TRBJ2-3, with D perhaps matching TRBD1 (5 bases). Germline CDR1 SGDLS, CDR2 YYNGEE. The CDR3 has 15 residues. V gave up 0 bases and J gave up 1 base, with 9 bases separating them. CDR3 bases: TGTGCCAGCAGCGTAGTTCAGGGTGGCACAGATACGCAGTATTTT. It codes for CASSVVQGGTDTQYF. Together with reference TRBV9 and TRBJ2-3, the CDR3 gives the full variable domain: DSGVTQTPKHLITATGQRVTLRCSPRSGDLSVYWYQQSLDQGLQFLIQYYNGEERAKGNILERFSAQQFPDLHSELNLSSLELGDSALYFCASSVVQGGTDTQYFGPGTRLTVL.

The J gene is TRBJ1-6, the V gene TRBV11-2; no reliable D call. Germline V lookup: CDR1 SGHAT, CDR2 FQNNGV. V shed 3 bases and J shed 5 bases, with 14 bases lying between them. The length of the CDR3 is 16 residues. The CDR3 DNA sequence: TGTGCCAGCAGCTTGAGATTTTCCCGAGATAATTCACCCCTCCACTTT. This gives the protein CASSLRFSRDNSPLHF.

The chain employs TRBV7-2 and TRBJ1-1; D unclear. V was clipped by 5 bases and J by 3 bases, with 4 bases between them. In germline, CDR1 is SGHTA, CDR2 FQGNSA. The CDR3 spans 11 residues. As DNA, the CDR3 is TGTGCCAGCAGCCCTTACACTGAAGCTTTCTTT. Protein sequence: CASSPYTEAFF. Based on the CDR3 plus reference TRBV7-2 and TRBJ1-1, the full variable domain is GAGVSQSPSNKVTEKGKDVELRCDPISGHTALYWYRQSLGQGLEFLIYFQGNSAPDKSGLPSDRFSAERTGGSVSTLTIQRTQQEDSAVYLCASSPYTEAFFGQGTRLTVV.

The chain joins TRBV30 to TRBJ2-2; D is uncertain. The CDR3 length is 13 residues. Trimming shortened V by 1 base and J by 4 bases, and 7 bases separated the two germline ends. Germline loops: CDR1 GTSNPN, CDR2 SVGIG (reference sequence). The CDR3 coding sequence is TGTGCCTGGAGTGCAACTCTCACCGGGGAGCTGTTTTTT. It translates to CAWSATLTGELFF.

The CDR3 loop is CSVNKASGYLSYNEQFF. As DNA, the CDR3 is TGCAGCGTTAATAAGGCTAGCGGCTACCTCTCCTACAATGAGCAGTTCTTC. The chain links TRBV29-1 to TRBJ2-1; 7 bases map to TRBD2. The CDR3 is made up of 17 amino acids. V trimming: 5 bases; J trimming: 0 bases; junction bases outside the gene matches: 13. Germline V gene lookup returns CDR1 SQVTM and CDR2 ANQGSEA.

This clone showed up just a few times. The chain links TRBV7-9 to TRBJ1-2; D remains unclear. The CDR3 consists of 14 residues. Trimming removed 3 bases from V and 0 bases from J, with 8 bases in between. Per the germline V gene, CDR1 is SEHNR and CDR2 is FQNEAQ (reference sequence). In nucleotides, the CDR3 is TGTGCCAGCAGCTTGGACGGGACTAACTATGGCTACACCTTC. It translates to CASSLDGTNYGYTF. The full variable domain, completed using reference TRBV7-9 and TRBJ1-2, is DTGVSQNPRHKITKRGQNVTFRCDPISEHNRLYWYRQTLGQGPEFLTYFQNEAQLEKSRLLSDRFSAERPKGSFSTLEIQRTEQGDSAMYLCASSLDGTNYGYTFGSGTRLTVV.

This clone was observed a single time. The chain is built from TRBV2 and TRBJ2-7; D unclear. This CDR3 has 14 amino acids. V lost 6 bases and J lost 1, with 13 bases in between. The germline gives CDR1 SNHLY, CDR2 FYNNEI. This chain's CDR3 is CASRAEAKSYEQYF. The CDR3 DNA reads as TGTGCCAGCAGGGCAGAGGCCAAATCCTACGAGCAGTACTTC.

This chain connects TRBV23-1 to TRBJ1-4; TRBD1 might be the D (6 bases). TRBV23-1 is placed among ORFs of uncertain function. This CDR3 spans 18 amino acids. V dropped 4 bases and J dropped 0 bases, with 18 bases sitting between them. The CDR3 spells CASSPRDTDFATNEKLFF. CDR3 nucleotide sequence: TGCGCCAGCAGTCCTCGGGACACCGACTTTGCAACTAATGAAAAACTGTTTTTT.

The chain has TRBV6-5 and TRBJ2-1; possibly TRBD2 for D (5 bases). The CDR3 consists of 13 residues. V shed 7 bases and J shed 6 bases, with 13 bases lying between them. Germline V gene lookup returns CDR1 MNHEY and CDR2 SVGAGI. The CDR3, as DNA: TGTGCCAGCACCCCCCGGGATTCCAATGAGCAGTTCTTC. It codes for CASTPRDSNEQFF.